The rows below give T cell receptor beta chains drawn from one sample of a study of T-cell reconstitution after alpha-beta-depleted transplantation in children. A single record per CDR3 protein comes from TCRdb applying MiXCR to the PCR reads. The profile shows about 270,000 distinct CDR3 sequences, roughly 9.5% of them singletons. The sample in question was PBMCs from the stem cell graft donor, obtained from the stem cell graft. The receptors originated from a human donor who donated a stem cell graft to a child with SCID. Both conserved end residues are part of each CDR3. D genes are given only for firm matches. The size entry is marked missing in some rows and otherwise reads once, few, many or a size class.

.,few,TRBJ2-1,TRBV12-3/TRBV12-4,CASSLALPAAGNEQFF,TGTGCCAGCAGTTTGGCGCTTCCGGCGGCGGGCAATGAGCAGTTCTTC
.,few,TRBJ1-4,TRBV11-3,CASRGSRAQPNEKLFF,TGTGCCAGCAGAGGAAGCAGGGCCCAACCGAATGAAAAACTGTTTTTT
.,few,TRBJ2-7,TRBV3-1,CASSQDTAYEQYF,TGTGCCAGCAGCCAAGACACAGCCTACGAGCAGTACTTC
.,many,TRBJ1-1,TRBV10-3,CAIRANTEAFF,TGTGCCATCAGGGCTAACACTGAAGCTTTCTTT
.,.,TRBJ1-5,TRBV20-1,CSARDGRSSGNQPQHF,TGCAGTGCTAGAGATGGCCGAAGCTCGGGCAATCAGCCCCAGCATTTT
.,few,TRBJ2-3,TRBV20-1,CSAEGGIDDTQYF,TGCAGTGCCGAGGGGGGGATTGATGATACGCAGTATTTT
.,many,TRBJ2-1,TRBV18,CASSPLPVLGQFF,TGTGCCAGCTCACCCCTACCCGTCCTGGGGCAGTTCTTC
TRBD1,.,TRBJ2-7,TRBV7-9,CASSIGQGSHEQYF,TGTGCCAGCAGCATAGGACAGGGTTCCCACGAGCAGTACTTC
.,many,TRBJ1-4,TRBV12-3/TRBV12-4,CASSLKSGKLFF,TGTGCCAGCAGTTTAAAGAGTGGGAAACTGTTTTTT
.,few,TRBJ2-3,TRBV3-1,CASSQEVPWTHTQYF,TGTGCCAGCTCCCAAGAGGTCCCTTGGACACATACGCAGTATTTT
.,few,TRBJ1-5,TRBV6-1,CASSEGQRDQPQHF,TGTGCCAGCAGCGAAGGACAGAGAGATCAGCCCCAGCATTTT
TRBD1,.,TRBJ2-3,TRBV18,CAISAGQGTDTQYF,TGTGCCATCTCAGCTGGACAGGGCACAGATACGCAGTATTTT
.,.,TRBJ2-1,TRBV12-3/TRBV12-4,CASSQSGLGPGALREQFF,TGTGCCAGCAGCCAATCCGGCCTTGGTCCGGGGGCCCTGCGTGAGCAGTTCTTC
.,few,TRBJ2-3,TRBV6-2/TRBV6-3,CASIPDSITDTQYF,TGTGCCAGCATACCGGACAGCATCACAGATACGCAGTATTTT
.,.,TRBJ1-4,TRBV6-6,CASSLKNEKLFF,TGTGCCAGCAGTCTGAAGAATGAAAAACTGTTTTTT
.,few,TRBJ1-2,TRBV24-1,CALRPWTEENYGYTF,TGTGCGCTCCGCCCTTGGACAGAAGAAAACTATGGCTACACCTTC
.,many,TRBJ2-4,TRBV5-1,CASSLGVTGKNIQYF,TGCGCCAGCAGCTTGGGAGTGACAGGCAAAAACATTCAGTACTTC
.,once,TRBJ2-7,TRBV5-1,CASRSSWGIYEQYF,TGCGCCAGCAGATCTAGCTGGGGGATCTACGAGCAGTACTTC
.,few,TRBJ1-1,TRBV29-1,CSVGNSPLINEAFF,TGCAGCGTTGGGAACAGCCCTTTGATAAATGAAGCTTTCTTT
.,few,TRBJ1-1,TRBV15,CATSREGGVDTEAFF,TGTGCCACCAGCAGAGAAGGGGGAGTAGACACTGAAGCTTTCTTT
.,many,TRBJ2-7,TRBV10-1,CASSKGQTYEQYF,TGCGCCAGCAGTAAAGGACAGACCTACGAGCAGTACTTC
TRBD1,few,TRBJ2-5,TRBV12-5,CASGTDRVRETQYF,TGTGCTAGTGGCACGGACAGGGTGAGGGAGACCCAGTACTTC
.,many,TRBJ2-7,TRBV6-6,CASTDIYEQYF,TGTGCCAGCACCGACATCTACGAGCAGTACTTC
.,many,TRBJ1-4,TRBV10-3,CAISDPVTGNEKLFF,TGTGCCATCAGTGACCCCGTAACCGGGAATGAAAAACTGTTTTTT
.,few,TRBJ2-1,TRBV7-8,CASSLPRKLSSYNEQFF,TGTGCCAGCAGCTTACCGCGGAAACTGAGCTCCTACAATGAGCAGTTCTTC
.,.,TRBJ2-1,TRBV10-2,CASRAMDSIYNEQFF,TGCGCCAGCAGGGCCATGGACAGCATCTACAATGAGCAGTTCTTC
.,.,TRBJ2-6,TRBV4-2,CASSQEPVANVLTF,TGTGCCAGCAGCCAAGAGCCTGTGGCCAACGTCCTGACTTTC
.,.,TRBJ1-3,TRBV12-3/TRBV12-4,CASSPKGLAGNTIYF,TGTGCCAGCAGTCCTAAGGGATTAGCTGGAAACACCATATATTTT
.,few,TRBJ2-7,TRBV10-3,CAISVGESYEQYF,TGTGCCATCAGTGTTGGAGAGTCCTACGAGCAGTACTTC
.,few,TRBJ2-5,TRBV4-2,CASSQGFSGETQYF,TGTGCCAGCAGCCAAGGCTTTTCGGGGGAGACCCAGTACTTC
TRBD2,.,TRBJ2-2,TRBV20-1,CSARGTSGGPMNTGELFF,TGCAGTGCTAGAGGGACTAGCGGGGGACCAATGAACACCGGGGAGCTGTTTTTT
.,many,TRBJ1-5,TRBV12-3/TRBV12-4,CASSLNSIQPQHF,TGTGCCAGCAGTTTAAATTCGATCCAGCCCCAGCATTTT
TRBD1,.,TRBJ2-7,TRBV6-1,CASGGTAFSYEQYF,TGTGCCAGCGGTGGGACAGCCTTCTCCTACGAGCAGTACTTC
TRBD2,.,TRBJ2-3,TRBV5-1,CASSRVTKAGGLTDTQYF,TGCGCCAGCAGCCGTGTGACTAAAGCGGGGGGGCTCACAGATACGCAGTATTTT
.,.,TRBJ2-3,TRBV6-1,CASSALGRTQYF,TGTGCCAGCAGTGCTTTAGGTAGGACGCAGTATTTT
.,.,TRBJ2-2,TRBV20-1,CSAPKIGISGELFF,TGCAGTGCCCCTAAAATCGGGATATCAGGGGAGCTGTTTTTT
TRBD1,few,TRBJ2-2,TRBV10-3,CAIKEAPGTGTTGELFF,TGTGCCATCAAGGAAGCCCCCGGGACAGGGACCACCGGGGAGCTGTTTTTT
.,many,TRBJ1-2,TRBV5-1,CASSLEGPISGGYTF,TGCGCCAGCAGCTTGGAGGGTCCGATAAGCGGTGGCTACACCTTC
TRBD2,many,TRBJ2-7,TRBV10-3,CAINTSGGSYEQYF,TGTGCCATCAATACTAGCGGGGGAAGTTACGAGCAGTACTTC
TRBD1,many,TRBJ1-5,TRBV7-9,CASSSGDSYNQPQHF,TGTGCCAGCAGCTCGGGGGACAGTTACAATCAGCCCCAGCATTTT
TRBD2,few,TRBJ2-7,TRBV12-3/TRBV12-4,CASSLVKRETYEQYF,TGTGCCAGCAGTTTGGTAAAGCGGGAGACCTACGAGCAGTACTTC
TRBD2,few,TRBJ2-3,TRBV12-3/TRBV12-4,CASSSAGGPDTQYF,TGTGCCAGCAGCTCAGCGGGGGGGCCTGATACGCAGTATTTT
TRBD1,few,TRBJ1-6,TRBV20-1,CSARGRTGNVFYNSPLHF,TGCAGTGCTAGGGGCAGGACAGGCAACGTATTCTATAATTCACCCCTCCACTTT
.,.,TRBJ2-3,TRBV12-3/TRBV12-4,CASSFTWRDLTDTQYF,TGTGCCAGCAGTTTTACATGGAGGGATCTCACAGATACGCAGTATTTT
.,many,TRBJ2-4,TRBV7-9,CASSSAAGGDIQYF,TGTGCCAGCAGCTCGGCGGCAGGGGGGGACATTCAGTACTTC
.,.,TRBJ2-3,TRBV27,CASSFRDPTDTQYF,TGTGCCAGCAGTTTCCGGGACCCCACAGATACGCAGTATTTT
TRBD1,.,TRBJ1-6,TRBV12-3/TRBV12-4,CASSPRTGGLSPLHF,TGTGCCAGCAGTCCCCGGACAGGGGGTTTGTCACCCCTCCACTTT
TRBD1,few,TRBJ2-2,TRBV5-4,CASRPGQGTGELFF,TGTGCCAGTAGGCCGGGACAGGGGACCGGGGAGCTGTTTTTT
TRBD1,few,TRBJ2-7,TRBV5-1,CASSVGQRGEQYF,TGCGCCAGCAGCGTGGGACAGCGTGGGGAGCAGTACTTC
TRBD2,few,TRBJ2-3,TRBV2,CASGTISQYF,TGTGCCAGTGGGACTATTTCGCAGTATTTT
.,few,TRBJ1-6,TRBV19,CASRRQVNSPLHF,TGTGCCAGTAGAAGACAGGTTAATTCACCCCTCCACTTT
.,few,TRBJ2-2,TRBV15,CATSPSGGPDTGELFF,TGTGCCACCAGCCCCTCAGGGGGGCCAGACACCGGGGAGCTGTTTTTT
.,few,TRBJ2-1,TRBV12-3/TRBV12-4,CASSPWAENEQFF,TGTGCCAGCAGTCCTTGGGCCGAAAATGAGCAGTTCTTC
.,many,TRBJ1-1,TRBV12-3/TRBV12-4,CASSFGQGSAEAFF,TGTGCCAGCAGTTTTGGCCAGGGTAGCGCTGAAGCTTTCTTT
.,.,TRBJ1-2,TRBV29-1,CSVEHNYGYTF,TGCAGCGTTGAACATAACTATGGCTACACCTTC
.,many,TRBJ1-2,TRBV20-1,CSARDSAARGYTF,TGCAGTGCTAGAGATTCGGCAGCTCGTGGCTACACCTTC
.,few,TRBJ2-5,TRBV5-1,CASFGGSVSAETQYF,TGCGCCAGCTTCGGAGGCAGCGTTTCGGCAGAGACCCAGTACTTC